Below are 6 T cell receptor beta chains sequenced from a single sample in a study of vaccination and CD4 T cells after COVID-19. For these receptors, no antigen is known. The Oncomine TCR Beta short-read assay was applied to DNA of cultured CD4+ T cells. TCRdb independently ran MiXCR on the PCR reads; one entry per CDR3 protein. The sample shows fewer than 20,000 distinct CDR3 sequences, 45% to 60% of them seen only once. Noted treatment: roughly 11-day PBMC culture with coronavirus spike peptide pools or control peptides (ViraFEST assay). This specimen consisted of CD4+ T cells from blood, cultured in vitro, obtained before SARS-CoV-2 vaccination. The source is a human donor who had recovered from COVID-19.

The chain employs TRBV7-3 and TRBJ2-3; TRBD2 might be the D (6 bases). V dropped 4 bases and J dropped 5 bases, with 10 bases sitting between them. The CDR3 loop spans 13 amino acids. Germline loops: CDR1 SGHTA, CDR2 FQGTGA. The DNA for the CDR3 is TGTGCCAGCAGCTCACTAGCCGGAGATACGCAGTATTTT. Protein: CASSSLAGDTQYF.

The chain joins TRBV10-3 to TRBJ2-3; 12 bases fit TRBD2. Losses at the gene ends were 10 bases for V and 4 bases for J; bases not matched to a gene: 15. The CDR3 loop spans 17 amino acids. Germline values: CDR1 ENHRY, CDR2 SYGVKD. CDR3 residues: CATRSSGRALEADTQYF. The CDR3 bases are TGTGCCACCCGTTCTAGCGGGAGGGCCCTCGAGGCAGATACGCAGTATTTT.

The chain links TRBV5-1 to TRBJ2-5; 8 bases are a match to TRBD1. With 4 bases clipped from V and 5 bases from J, the junction kept 10 bases outside the gene matches. Germline assignment: CDR1 SGHRS and CDR2 YFSETQ. This CDR3 has 15 amino acids. In nucleotides, the CDR3 is TGCGCCAGCAGCCAAGACGGACAGGGTAGGGAGACCCAGTACTTC. Residues: CASSQDGQGRETQYF.

This clonotype came up a few times. The J gene is TRBJ1-2, the V gene TRBV11-2; D is unresolved. The CDR3 length is 15 residues. Germline CDR1 and CDR2: SGHAT and FQNNGV. Trimming stripped 6 bases from V and 5 bases from J, with 19 bases between. DNA of the CDR3: TGTGCCAGCAGTCTTCCCAGACGGCGACGTTATGGCTACACCTTC. This translates into CASSLPRRRRYGYTF.

V is TRBV20-1 and J is TRBJ2-2; D gene uncertain. V was trimmed by 3 bases and J by 4 bases, leaving 9 bases between them. Germline V gives CDR1 DFQATT, CDR2 SNEGSKA (reference sequence). The CDR3 runs 13 residues. The CDR3 here is CSASPRSTGELFF. In nucleotides, the CDR3 is TGCAGTGCTAGCCCTAGGAGCACCGGGGAGCTGTTTTTT.

This clonotype was detected only a few times. This chain links TRBV7-8 with TRBJ1-6; D unresolved. Germline-derived CDR1 and CDR2 are SGHVS and FQNEAQ. The germline V and J ends were trimmed by 2 bases and 7 bases, with 18 bases remaining between them. This CDR3 region has 17 residues. CDR3 protein: CASSLLPQRSENSPLHF. In nucleotides, the CDR3 is TGTGCCAGCAGCTTACTTCCACAGAGATCCGAAAATTCACCCCTCCACTTT. Variable domain in full (rest from reference TRBV7-8 and TRBJ1-6): GAGVSQSPRYKVAKRGQDVALRCDPISGHVSLFWYQQALGQGPEFLTYFQNEAQLDKSGLPSDRFFAERPEGSVSTLKIQRTQQEDSAVYLCASSLLPQRSENSPLHFGNGTRLTVT.